This T cell receptor (beta chain) stems from a study of response to subunit inactivated influenza vaccine. Via MiXCR, TCRdb re-called the RT-PCR reads, giving one row per CDR3 protein. The table lists 650,000 to 800,000 distinct CDR3 sequences, approximately 15% of them singletons. The CDR3 is 15 amino acids. CDR1 and CDR2 (germline): SEHNR, FQNEAQ (reference sequence). The V end was cut by 3 bases, the J end by 5 bases, with 16 bases between. Whole-study findings and limits: Authors suggested each seasonal influenza vaccination recruits few new T cells.

Concerning this clonotype: Its specificity is not known.

The rearrangement uses TRBV7-9 and TRBJ1-1, with D possibly matching TRBD1 (5 bases). The receptor's source is a man aged 50 to 60 who received an inactivated influenza vaccine. Sample: PBMCs from blood, taken around 14 days before vaccination. As DNA, the CDR3 is TGTGCCAGCAGCTTGGGGGAAGGGCGGGAGACTGAAGCTTTCTTT. This sequence encodes CASSLGEGRETEAFF.